The TCR beta chain described here comes from a study of blood T cells in healthy people across ages. Germline V lookup: CDR1 SQVTM, CDR2 ANQGSEA. Trimming at V came to 6 bases and at J to 3 bases, leaving 9 bases not matched to a gene. The CDR3 is made up of 14 amino acids. For the second PCR, which ran for about 7 to 11 cycles, a sample-barcoded 5' primer and a J-beta primer mix were used. TCRdb independently ran MiXCR on the 5' RACE reads; one entry per CDR3 protein. Counted here are around 1,000,000 distinct CDR3 sequences, 20% to 25% occurring once; the ten biggest clones make up approximately 0.79%. This clonotype has only a few counts. The antigen is undetermined. Extraction yielded at least 5 micrograms of total RNA per sample. General study points: Any conclusive comparison of naive versus antigen-experienced cells was prevented by using unsorted PBMCs.

These records were also assigned to another study, of T cells of mothers and their children. That paper notes: During the second PCR, the M1S primer introduced sample barcodes along with 2-4 random nucleotides. The overlap seen between related mothers and children slightly exceeded that of unrelated pairs, though not significantly.

Sample: blood. The receptor was isolated from a girl between 2 and 10 years old in good health. This sequence joins TRBV29-1 and TRBJ1-1, with TRBD1 matching over 8 bases. CDR3 loop: CSVLRTGRDTEAFF. The CDR3, as DNA: TGCAGCGTCCTTAGGACAGGGAGGGACACTGAAGCTTTCTTT.